The 4 T cell receptor beta chains listed next were all sequenced from one sample in a study of Ad26.COV2.S vaccination and SARS-CoV-2 variants. This table comes from immunoSEQ multiplex PCR, and its TCRdb copy is limited to in-frame clones, with some not included. The sample holds approximately 420,000 clones, over 75% seen once. Treatment indicated: 19 received Ad26.COV2.S at low or high dose, single or two shots; roughly 5 received placebo; per-sample allocation not given. The investigators took samples on day 63 after the first vaccine or placebo injection. The sequences come from peripheral blood, collected in a trial of Ad26.COV2.S vaccine versus placebo. The receptors originated from a person between 18 and 59 years old who received the Ad26.COV2.S COVID-19 vaccine or a placebo.

The chain links TRBV5-1 to TRBJ1-5; D not resolved. V was clipped by 0 bases and J by 5 bases, with 6 bases between them. The CDR3 extends over 13 amino acids. Germline loops: CDR1 SGHRS, CDR2 YFSETQ. CDR3 in DNA: TGCGCCAGCAGCTTGGATGGGTATCAGCCCCAGCATTTT. It encodes CASSLDGYQPQHF.

The CDR3 sequence is CASSPGLQTDTQYF. In DNA form, the CDR3 reads TGTGCCAGCTCACCAGGACTGCAAACAGATACGCAGTATTTT. V gene TRBV18 combines with J gene TRBJ2-3; D possibly corresponds to TRBD2 (5 bases). Trimming removed 2 bases at V and 3 bases at J, with 9 bases between. Germline assignment: CDR1 KGHSH and CDR2 LQKENI. The CDR3 runs 14 residues.

The chain's CDR3 is CASSGLAGGRGNEQFF. The CDR3 DNA reads TGCGCCAGCAGTGGGCTAGCGGGGGGCCGGGGCAATGAGCAGTTCTTC. This chain joins TRBV4-1 and TRBJ2-1, with 11 positions matching TRBD2. Germline lookup yields CDR1 MGHRA and CDR2 YSYEKL. This CDR3 contains 16 residues. The J segment lost 6 bases and the V segment lost 6 bases, leaving 10 bases of the junction unmatched.

This clone was seen a handful of times. This chain joins TRBV7-2 and TRBJ2-5, with D possibly matching TRBD2 (5 bases). The CDR3 is made up of 14 amino acids. Between the trimmed V and J ends, which lost 4 bases and 7 bases, there was a span of 16 bases. Germline assignment: CDR1 SGHTA and CDR2 FQGNSA. Here the CDR3 reads CASSSWTGKGTQYF. The CDR3 nucleotides are TGTGCCAGCAGCTCATGGACTGGAAAGGGGACCCAGTACTTC.